The next 10 T cell receptor beta chains were all read from a single sample in a study of identical twins. TCRdb re-derived calls from the 5' RACE reads in MiXCR, one entry per CDR3 protein. The table includes fewer than 900,000 distinct CDR3 sequences, 21% detected once. This same sample was also part of a study on T cells expressing NK-cell markers.

Sequenced input: PBMCs. The origin of the receptors is a young woman in good health.

V usage is TRBV2 and J usage is TRBJ1-1; D may be TRBD1 (5 bases). Germline CDR1 and CDR2: SNHLY and FYNNEI. This CDR3 comprises 9 residues. V lost 11 bases and J 12 bases, leaving 13 bases between the germline ends. CDR3 sequence reads: CAVRDRPFF. The CDR3, as DNA: TGTGCCGTACGGGACCGCCCTTTCTTT.

The chain employs TRBV7-2 and TRBJ2-5; TRBD1 is a possible D gene (6 bases). CDR1 and CDR2 (germline): SGHTA, FQGNSA. This CDR3 comprises 13 residues. The V end was cut by 10 bases, the J end by 6 bases, with 18 bases between. CDR3 bases: TGTGCCATCTCCTACAGGGTCGAAAAGACCCAGTACTTC. It codes for CAISYRVEKTQYF.

The chain links TRBV15 to TRBJ2-7; D may be TRBD1 (6 bases). The CDR3 is made up of 15 amino acids. Germline-derived CDR1 and CDR2 are LNHNV and YYDKDF (reference sequence). V lost 6 bases and J 1 base, leaving 16 bases between the germline ends. DNA of the CDR3: TGTGCCACCAGGAATGCGCAGGGGATATCCTACGAGCAGTACTTC. Residues: CATRNAQGISYEQYF. The complete variable domain, with remaining parts taken from reference TRBV15 and TRBJ2-7, reads DAMVIQNPRYQVTQFGKPVTLSCSQTLNHNVMYWYQQKSSQAPKLLFHYYDKDFNNEADTPDNFQSRRPNTSFCFLDIRSPGLGDTAMYLCATRNAQGISYEQYFGPGTRLTVT.

The V gene is TRBV6-4, the J gene TRBJ1-3, with D maybe TRBD1 (6 bases). V lost 8 bases and J 2 bases, leaving 7 bases between the germline ends. Germline CDR1 MRHNA, CDR2 SNTAGT. The CDR3 sequence is 12 residues long. Written as DNA, the CDR3 is TGTGCCAGCTCAGGGGCTGGAAACACCATATATTTT. Translated, it gives CASSGAGNTIYF.

There are a few counts of this clonotype. This chain connects TRBV20-1 to TRBJ2-3, with D possibly being TRBD2 (6 bases). Germline V gene sequence: CDR1 DFQATT, CDR2 SNEGSKA (reference sequence). CDR3 size: 13 residues. V lost 6 bases, J lost 2 bases, and 12 bases lay in between. CDR3 residues: CSAEVAVTDTQYF. CDR3 nucleotides: TGCAGTGCCGAAGTAGCGGTCACAGATACGCAGTATTTT.

This clonotype was detected a few times. V gene TRBV5-1 combines with J gene TRBJ2-7, with 11 bases lining up with TRBD2. The CDR3 runs 15 residues. Germline V CDR1 and CDR2: SGHRS, YFSETQ. Trimming cost V 0 bases and J 6 bases; bases outside gene matches: 5. CDR3 protein: CASSLEGLAASEQYF. In nucleotides, the CDR3 is TGCGCCAGCAGCTTGGAGGGACTAGCGGCTTCCGAGCAGTACTTC. Full variable domain (remainder filled in from reference TRBV5-1 and TRBJ2-7): KAGVTQTPRYLIKTRGQQVTLSCSPISGHRSVSWYQQTPGQGLQFLFEYFSETQRNKGNFPGRFSGRQFSNSRSEMNVSTLELGDSALYLCASSLEGLAASEQYFGPGTRLTVT.

V gene TRBV9 combines with J gene TRBJ2-7, with 8 bases identical to TRBD2. Per germline, CDR1 SGDLS and CDR2 YYNGEE. J lost 5 bases, V lost 0 bases, and 10 bases had no gene match. The CDR3 is 16 residues long. The CDR3 loop is CASSVEDGREVNEQYF. Written as DNA, the CDR3 is TGTGCCAGCAGCGTAGAAGACGGGAGGGAGGTAAACGAGCAGTACTTC.

This clonotype appeared a few times. CDR3 amino acids: CASREVASAYEQYF. CDR3 nucleotides: TGTGCCAGCAGGGAGGTGGCTAGCGCCTACGAGCAGTACTTC. V is TRBV6-1 and J is TRBJ2-7, with D possibly TRBD2 on 6 matching bases. Trimming took 6 bases from V and 2 from J, leaving 14 bases between them. CDR3 length equals 14 residues. In germline, CDR1 is MNHNS, CDR2 SASEGT.

This clonotype was found a few times. CDR3: CASPEGSYNEQFF. CDR3 nucleotide sequence: TGTGCCAGCCCAGAGGGGTCCTACAATGAGCAGTTCTTC. V usage is TRBV7-9 and J usage is TRBJ2-1, with D possibly being TRBD1 or TRBD2 (5 bases each). The CDR3 has 13 residues. The germline V and J ends were trimmed by 8 bases and 1 base, with 9 bases remaining between them. The germline V gene has CDR1 SEHNR and CDR2 FQNEAQ (reference sequence).

The chain is built from TRBV7-9 and TRBJ2-7; perhaps TRBD2 as D (5 bases). Germline values: CDR1 SEHNR, CDR2 FQNEAQ (reference sequence). CDR3 size: 14 residues. V was pared by 6 bases and J by 3 bases, with 15 bases between. CDR3 sequence reads: CASSSTGRDYEQYF. DNA of the CDR3: TGTGCCAGCAGTTCCACCGGACGGGACTACGAGCAGTACTTC.